A selection of T cell receptor beta chains follows, all from one sample in a study of glioma-infiltrating T cells after dendritic cell vaccination. Assay: immunoSEQ multiplex PCR; the TCRdb copy retains only in-frame clones and omits some. The sample has 75,000 to 95,000 clones, approximately 80% seen once. The source material was blood, sampled after dendritic cell vaccination. Receptors were obtained from a human donor with glioblastoma. CDR3s include the opening cysteine and the closing phenylalanine or tryptophan. A D gene is named only where the DNA matches it firmly. Expanded clones get a size class; other rows say once, few or many, or leave the size out.

>.|TRBJ1-2|TRBV15|.
TGTGCCACCAGCAGAGATAGCAGGGATCATTATGGCTACACCTTC
CATSRDSRDHYGYTF
>.|TRBJ2-5|TRBV7-2|TRBD2
TGTGCCAGCAGCGCCGGACTAGCGGTCCAAGAGACCCAGTACTTC
CASSAGLAVQETQYF
>.|TRBJ1-1|TRBV19|TRBD1
TGTGCCAGTAGTCGACAGGGGGCTATAGACACTGAAGCTTTCTTT
CASSRQGAIDTEAFF
>.|TRBJ1-5|TRBV18|.
TGTGCCAGCTCACCAAGCCAAACCAATCAGCCCCAGCATTTT
CASSPSQTNQPQHF
>.|TRBJ2-1|TRBV5-8|TRBD2
TGTGCCAGCAGCTCCCCCGGGGCGGGGGGCCTCTACGACAATGAGCAGTTCTTC
CASSSPGAGGLYDNEQFF
>.|TRBJ2-3|TRBV5-4|TRBD2
TGTGCCAGCAGCTTGGGGACTAGCGGAGGCACAGATACGCAGTATTTT
CASSLGTSGGTDTQYF
>.|TRBJ2-7|TRBV13|TRBD1
TGTGCCAGCAGCTTCGGGACAGGGAAAGAGCAGTACTTC
CASSFGTGKEQYF
>.|TRBJ1-5|TRBV15|.
TGTGCCACCAGCAGAGCCAGACTAGGCAATCAGCCCCAGCATTTT
CATSRARLGNQPQHF
>.|TRBJ2-3|TRBV5-1|.
TGCGCCAGCAGCTCCTCCGACATAATCCACACAGATACGCAGTATTTT
CASSSSDIIHTDTQYF
>.|TRBJ2-1|TRBV10-3|.
TGTGCCATCGGGAAGGGGGCCTACAATGAGCAGTTCTTC
CAIGKGAYNEQFF
>.|TRBJ2-5|TRBV4-2|TRBD2
TGTGCCAGCAGCCAAGAACAGTTTGCGGGAGAAGAGACCCAGTACTTC
CASSQEQFAGEETQYF
>.|TRBJ2-3|TRBV10-2|TRBD2
TGCGCCAGCAGGCTCCTAGGCGGGAGGGCAGATACGCAGTATTTT
CASRLLGGRADTQYF
>.|TRBJ1-5|TRBV6-6|.
TGTGCCAGCAGTTACTACACAAATAGCAATCAGCCCCAGCATTTT
CASSYYTNSNQPQHF
>.|TRBJ2-1|TRBV29-1|TRBD2
TGCAGCGTTGAATCAACGGGACTAGCGGGGCAGAGCTCCTACAATGAGCAGTTCTTC
CSVESTGLAGQSSYNEQFF
>.|TRBJ1-5|TRBV2|.
TGTGCCAGCAGTGGATCGGGACTGCTCGATCAGCCCCAGCATTTT
CASSGSGLLDQPQHF
>.|TRBJ1-2|TRBV29-1|.
TGCAGCGTGGAAAGGACAACCCTCTATGGCTACACCTTC
CSVERTTLYGYTF
>.|TRBJ2-6|TRBV2|.
TGTGCCAGCAGCTGGAGGGACTCTGGGGCCAACGTCCTGACTTTC
CASSWRDSGANVLTF
>once|TRBJ1-6|TRBV19|TRBD1
TGTGCCAGTAGTACTACAGGGGGCTGGGCACCCCTCCACTTT
CASSTTGGWAPLHF
>.|TRBJ2-2|TRBV2|TRBD2
TGTGCCAGCAGGGGGGGGACTAGCTGGGGGACCGGGGAGCTGTTTTTT
CASRGGTSWGTGELFF
>.|TRBJ1-1|TRBV6-4|.
TGTGCCAGCAGCGCCACAGGGAACACTGAAGCTTTCTTT
CASSATGNTEAFF
>.|TRBJ2-1|TRBV9|.
TGTGCCAGCAGCCCCCTAAGCTCCTACAATGAGCAGTTCTTC
CASSPLSSYNEQFF
>few|TRBJ1-2|TRBV29-1|TRBD1
TGCAGCGTTGTCGAGCAGGGGGTTCGGGGCTACACCTTC
CSVVEQGVRGYTF
>.|TRBJ2-4|TRBV4-2|TRBD2
TGTGCCAGCAGCCAAGAATTGGCGGGGGTTGGCAAAAACATTCAGTACTTC
CASSQELAGVGKNIQYF
>.|TRBJ1-2|TRBV6-5|.
TGTGCCAGCACCCGGACAGTTACTAACTATGGCTACACCTTC
CASTRTVTNYGYTF
>.|TRBJ2-1|TRBV2|.
TGTGCCAGCAGTGAATCCCGGAGCTCCTACAATGAGCAGTTCTTC
CASSESRSSYNEQFF
>.|TRBJ1-5|TRBV25-1|.
TGTGCCAGCAGTGACCCGTCCGAGGGTAGCAATCAGCCCCAGCATTTT
CASSDPSEGSNQPQHF
>.|TRBJ2-5|TRBV6-1|.
TGTGCCAGCACCAAGGGGGGGGGCGGAGAGACCCAGTACTTC
CASTKGGGGETQYF
>.|TRBJ2-1|TRBV9|.
TGTGCCAGCAGCCCCACTAGCTCCTACAATGAGCAGTTCTTC
CASSPTSSYNEQFF